The entry below gives a single TCR beta chain sequence along with its context. Its matching antigen is unknown. CDR1 and CDR2 from the germline V gene are SGHAT and FQNNGV. This CDR3 is 14 amino acids long. Trimming removed 5 bases from V and 6 bases from J, with 13 bases in between. This entry belongs to a study of T cell repertoires in cytomegalovirus infection. Study details: CMV epitopes used comprised recently identified HLA-C-restricted ones and well-studied HLA-B-restricted ones. It was the public TCR beta signatures that indicated both CMV infection and matching HLA type.

Overall study results and limits: Summed frequency of shared TCR beta families picked out CMV carriers who also had the relevant HLA. Dominant in the ex vivo response were TCR beta clonotypes restricted by HLA-C and specific for CMV.

TCRdb recomputed calls from the reads with MiXCR, one row per CDR3 protein. The data show 650,000 to 850,000 distinct CDR3 sequences, with approximately 32% seen just once and roughly 14% held by the top ten. The specimen comprised cultured CD8+ T cells from PBMCs, sampled from culture after CMV antigen stimulation. The J gene is TRBJ2-2, the V gene TRBV11-2, with a weak D call TRBD1 (5 bases). The TCR originated in a human donor in good health (CMV status not recorded). Some clones in this sample may be carry-over from other donors' samples. This CDR3 reads CASSASGWAGELFF. CDR3 DNA: TGTGCCAGCAGCGCCTCAGGGTGGGCCGGGGAGCTGTTTTTT. Complete variable domain (other parts from reference TRBV11-2 and TRBJ2-2): EAGVAQSPRYKIIEKRQSVAFWCNPISGHATLYWYQQILGQGPKLLIQFQNNGVVDDSQLPKDRFSAERLKGVDSTLKIQPAKLEDSAVYLCASSASGWAGELFFGEGSRLTVL.